This is a list of T cell receptor beta chains from one sample in a study of blood T cell repertoires in COVID-19. Measured with immunoSEQ multiplex PCR; TCRdb has only the in-frame clones, and not every one. Of fewer than 300,000 clones detected, 70% to 90% appear once; the ten largest clones hold 6% to 8%. The sequenced sample was peripheral blood. The receptors stem from a woman aged 45-60 years with COVID-19, enrolled during active disease. The CDR3 runs from the conserved cysteine through the conserved F or W. A D gene is named only where the DNA matches it firmly. For some rows the clone size is stated as once, few or many, or as a class when expanded; others skip it.

. | 13 | TRBJ2-4 | TRBV5-4 | . | TGTGCCAGCACAGGGGACGCCGAAAACATTCAGTACTTC | CASTGDAENIQYF
. | 14 | TRBJ1-2 | TRBV29-1 | . | TGCAGCGTCCCCAATTTACGGACAGCTTATGGCTACACCTTC | CSVPNLRTAYGYTF
. | 14 | TRBJ1-1 | TRBV11-3 | . | TGTGCCAGCAGCTTAGGAGGGCCGACCCCTGAAGCTTTCTTT | CASSLGGPTPEAFF
TRBD2 | 15 | TRBJ2-7 | TRBV7-2 | . | TGTGCCAGCAGCTCCTGGACTAGCTTTTCCTACGAGCAGTACTTC | CASSSWTSFSYEQYF
TRBD1 | 17 | TRBJ2-7 | TRBV11-2 | . | TGTGCCAGCAGCCCTCGCCTGGGACAGCCAAGCTCCTACGAGCAGTACTTC | CASSPRLGQPSSYEQYF
. | 14 | TRBJ2-1 | TRBV5-4 | . | TGTGCCAGCAGCTCGGGGGACAGTTACAATGAGCAGTTCTTC | CASSSGDSYNEQFF
TRBD2 | 15 | TRBJ2-5 | TRBV3-1/TRBV3-2 | once | TGTGCCAGCAGCCAACGCGGGAGTACGGGAGAGACCCAGTACTTC | CASSQRGSTGETQYF
. | 14 | TRBJ1-3 | TRBV19 | . | TGTGCCAGTAGTGGTACAGGGATGGGAAACACCATATATTTT | CASSGTGMGNTIYF
TRBD2 | 16 | TRBJ2-3 | TRBV19 | . | TGTGCCAGTAGTAGGGGGATCGCGGGAGGCACAGATACGCAGTATTTT | CASSRGIAGGTDTQYF
. | 12 | TRBJ1-1 | TRBV3-1/TRBV3-2 | . | TGTGCCAGCAGCCAAGACGCCAGACAGGCTTTCTTT | CASSQDARQAFF
. | 12 | TRBJ2-7 | TRBV7-3 | . | TGTGCCAGCAGCTTATCTCGGGACGAGCAGTACTTC | CASSLSRDEQYF
. | 16 | TRBJ1-1 | TRBV11-3 | . | TGTGCCAGCAGCTCCGGAGGATTGTTTGGGAACACTGAAGCTTTCTTT | CASSSGGLFGNTEAFF
TRBD2 | 21 | TRBJ2-1 | TRBV4-2 | . | TGTGCCAGCAGCCCAAGATTGGGACTAGCGGGAGGATTAGGGGCCTACAATGAGCAGTTCTTC | CASSPRLGLAGGLGAYNEQFF
TRBD1 | 14 | TRBJ1-1 | TRBV29-1 | few | TGCAGCGTGGATGAGACAGGGCTGAACACTGAAGCTTTCTTT | CSVDETGLNTEAFF
. | 16 | TRBJ1-1 | TRBV30 | . | TGTGCCTGGAGTCCGGCCTACGGGGGATCGAACACTGAAGCTTTCTTT | CAWSPAYGGSNTEAFF
TRBD1 | 16 | TRBJ1-3 | TRBV7-8 | . | TGTGCCAGCAGCTTACTCTGGACAGGGATAGGAAACACCATATATTTT | CASSLLWTGIGNTIYF